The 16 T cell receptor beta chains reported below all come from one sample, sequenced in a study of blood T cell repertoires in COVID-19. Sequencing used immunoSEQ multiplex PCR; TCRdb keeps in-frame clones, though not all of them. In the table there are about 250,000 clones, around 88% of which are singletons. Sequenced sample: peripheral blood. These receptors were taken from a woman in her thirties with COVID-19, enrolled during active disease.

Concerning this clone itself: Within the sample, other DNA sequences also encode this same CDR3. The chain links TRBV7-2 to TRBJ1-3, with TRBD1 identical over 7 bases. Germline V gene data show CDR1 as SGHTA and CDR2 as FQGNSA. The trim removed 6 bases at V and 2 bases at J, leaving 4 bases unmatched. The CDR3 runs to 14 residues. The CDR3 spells CASSSGQPGNTIYF. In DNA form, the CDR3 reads TGTGCCAGCAGTTCGGGACAGCCTGGAAACACCATATATTTT.

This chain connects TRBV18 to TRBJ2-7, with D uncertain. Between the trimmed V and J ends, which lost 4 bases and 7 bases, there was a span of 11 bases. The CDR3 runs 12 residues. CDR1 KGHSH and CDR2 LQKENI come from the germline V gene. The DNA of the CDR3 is TGTGCCAGCTCACTCGATTCAGGAGAGCAGTACGTC. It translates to CASSLDSGEQYV.

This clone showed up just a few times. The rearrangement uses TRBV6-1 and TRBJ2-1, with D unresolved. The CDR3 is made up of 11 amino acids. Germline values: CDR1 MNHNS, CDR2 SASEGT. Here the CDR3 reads CALSSYNEQFF. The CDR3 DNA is TGTGCACTGAGCTCCTACAATGAGCAGTTCTTC.

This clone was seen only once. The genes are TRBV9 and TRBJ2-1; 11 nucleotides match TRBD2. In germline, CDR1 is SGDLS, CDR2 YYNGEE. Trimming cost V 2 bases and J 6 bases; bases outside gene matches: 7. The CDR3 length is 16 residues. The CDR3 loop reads CASSVYSSGGFNEQFF. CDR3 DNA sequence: TGTGCCAGCAGCGTTTACTCTAGCGGGGGGTTCAATGAGCAGTTCTTC.

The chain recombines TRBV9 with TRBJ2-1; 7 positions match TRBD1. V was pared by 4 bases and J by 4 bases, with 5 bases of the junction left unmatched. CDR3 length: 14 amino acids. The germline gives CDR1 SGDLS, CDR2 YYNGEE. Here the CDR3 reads CASSTGQEYNEQFF. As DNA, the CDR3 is TGTGCCAGCAGCACAGGACAGGAGTACAATGAGCAGTTCTTC.

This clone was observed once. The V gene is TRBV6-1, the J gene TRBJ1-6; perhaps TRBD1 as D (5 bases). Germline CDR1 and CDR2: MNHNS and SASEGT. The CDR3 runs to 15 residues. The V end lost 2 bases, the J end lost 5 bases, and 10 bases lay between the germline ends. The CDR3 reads CASSELGPHNSPLHF. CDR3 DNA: TGTGCCAGCAGTGAACTGGGGCCCCATAATTCACCCCTCCACTTT.

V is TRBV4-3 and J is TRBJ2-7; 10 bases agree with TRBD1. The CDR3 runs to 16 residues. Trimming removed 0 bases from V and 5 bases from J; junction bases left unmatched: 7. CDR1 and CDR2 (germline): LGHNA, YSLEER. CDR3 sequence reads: CASSQEEGQGFNEQYF. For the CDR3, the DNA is TGCGCCAGCAGCCAAGAAGAGGGACAGGGGTTCAACGAGCAGTACTTC.

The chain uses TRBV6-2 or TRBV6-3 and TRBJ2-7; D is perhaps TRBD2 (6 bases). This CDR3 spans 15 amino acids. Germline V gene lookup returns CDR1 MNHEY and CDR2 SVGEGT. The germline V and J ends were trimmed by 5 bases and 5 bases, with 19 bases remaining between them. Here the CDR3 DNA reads TGTGCCAGCAGTAAGTCCGTATGGCTAGCGCACGAGCAGTACGTC. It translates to CASSKSVWLAHEQYV.

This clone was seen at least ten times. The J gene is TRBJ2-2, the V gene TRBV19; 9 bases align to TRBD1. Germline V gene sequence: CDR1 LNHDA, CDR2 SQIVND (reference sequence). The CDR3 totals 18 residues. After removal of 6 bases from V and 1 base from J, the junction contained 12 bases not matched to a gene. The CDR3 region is CASSYRGPGQGNTGELFF. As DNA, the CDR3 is TGTGCCAGTAGCTATCGGGGGCCGGGACAGGGGAACACCGGGGAGCTGTTTTTT.

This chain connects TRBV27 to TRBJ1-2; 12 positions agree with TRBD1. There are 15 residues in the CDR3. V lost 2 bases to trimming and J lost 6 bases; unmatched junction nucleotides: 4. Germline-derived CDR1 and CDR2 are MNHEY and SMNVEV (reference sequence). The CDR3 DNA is TGTGCCAGCAGTTTACGTGGGACAGGGGGCCATGGCTACACCTTC. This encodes CASSLRGTGGHGYTF.

The CDR3 reads CASARQGATEPGNTIYF. The DNA of the CDR3 is TGTGCCAGTGCCCGACAGGGGGCGACGGAACCCGGAAACACCATATATTTT. The chain is built from TRBV19 and TRBJ1-3, with 10 nucleotides matching TRBD1. CDR3 length: 17 amino acids. The germline V gene has CDR1 LNHDA and CDR2 SQIVND (reference sequence). The J segment lost 4 bases and the V segment lost 8 bases, leaving 14 bases of the junction unmatched. Filled out from reference TRBV19 and TRBJ1-3, the complete variable domain reads DGGITQSPKYLFRKEGQNVTLSCEQNLNHDAMYWYRQDPGQGLRLIYYSQIVNDFQKGDIAEGYSVSREKKESFPLTVTSAQKNPTAFYLCASARQGATEPGNTIYFGEGSWLTVV.

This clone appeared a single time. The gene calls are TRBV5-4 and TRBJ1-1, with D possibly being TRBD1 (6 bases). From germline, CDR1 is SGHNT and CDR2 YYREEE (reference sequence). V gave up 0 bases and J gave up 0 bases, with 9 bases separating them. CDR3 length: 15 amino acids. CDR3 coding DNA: TGTGCCAGCAGCTTGGTAGGGGGTCTGAACACTGAAGCTTTCTTT. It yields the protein CASSLVGGLNTEAFF. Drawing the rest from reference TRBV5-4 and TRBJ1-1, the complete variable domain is ETGVTQSPTHLIKTRGQQVTLRCSSQSGHNTVSWYQQALGQGPQFIFQYYREEENGRGNFPPRFSGLQFPNYSSELNVNALELDDSALYLCASSLVGGLNTEAFFGQGTRLTVV.

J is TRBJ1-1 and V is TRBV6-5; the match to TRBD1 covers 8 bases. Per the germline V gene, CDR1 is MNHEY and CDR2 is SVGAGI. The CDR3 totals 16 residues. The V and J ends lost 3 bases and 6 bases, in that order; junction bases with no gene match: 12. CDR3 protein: CASSYKTGALGAEAFF. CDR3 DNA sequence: TGTGCCAGCAGTTATAAGACAGGGGCCTTAGGCGCTGAAGCTTTCTTT.

The CDR3 sequence is CASSSPRTSGTHNEQFF. CDR3 coding DNA: TGTGCCAGCAGCTCACCCCGGACTAGCGGGACCCACAATGAGCAGTTCTTC. V and J are TRBV13 and TRBJ2-1; the match to TRBD2 covers 12 bases. V trimming: 4 bases; J trimming: 5 bases; junction bases outside the gene matches: 9. Germline CDR1 is PRHDT and CDR2 is FYEKMQ (reference sequence). This CDR3 is built from 17 residues.

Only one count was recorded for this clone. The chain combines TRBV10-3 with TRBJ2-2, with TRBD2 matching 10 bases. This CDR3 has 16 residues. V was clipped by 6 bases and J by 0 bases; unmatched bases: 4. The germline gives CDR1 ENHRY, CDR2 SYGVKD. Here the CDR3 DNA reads TGTGCCATCAGGGGTAGCGGGGGGCCGAACACCGGGGAGCTGTTTTTT. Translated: CAIRGSGGPNTGELFF.

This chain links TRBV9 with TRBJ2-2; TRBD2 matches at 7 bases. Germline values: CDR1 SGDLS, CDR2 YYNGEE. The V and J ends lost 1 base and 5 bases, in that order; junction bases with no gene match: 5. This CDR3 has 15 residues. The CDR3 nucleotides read TGTGCCAGCAGCGTAACTAGCGTGGTTACCGGGGAGCTGTTTTTT. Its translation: CASSVTSVVTGELFF.